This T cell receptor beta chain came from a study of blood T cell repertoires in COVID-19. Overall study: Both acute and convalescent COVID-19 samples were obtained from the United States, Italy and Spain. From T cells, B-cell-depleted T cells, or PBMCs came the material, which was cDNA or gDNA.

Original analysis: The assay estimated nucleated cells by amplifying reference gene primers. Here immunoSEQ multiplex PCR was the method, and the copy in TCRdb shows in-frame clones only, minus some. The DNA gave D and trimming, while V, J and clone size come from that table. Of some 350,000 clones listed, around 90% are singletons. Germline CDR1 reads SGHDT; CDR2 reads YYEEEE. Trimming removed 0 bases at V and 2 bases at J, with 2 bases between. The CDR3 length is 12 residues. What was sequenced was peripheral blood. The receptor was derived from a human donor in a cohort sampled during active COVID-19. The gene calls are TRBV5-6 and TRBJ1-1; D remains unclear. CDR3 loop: CASSLVNTEAFF. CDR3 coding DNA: TGTGCCAGCAGCTTGGTAAACACTGAAGCTTTCTTT.